The clone carrying this T cell receptor (beta chain) was detected ten times or more. As yet, its antigen is unknown. These data belong to a study of regulatory T cells in long-lasting Graves disease. Study observations and caveats: Reduced TCR diversity was observed in persistent Graves' patients versus newly diagnosed patients.

Researchers made TCR beta libraries by using iRepertoire HTBI primers and running Arm-PCR on CDR3 regions. From the multiplex PCR reads, TCRdb called clonotypes with MiXCR, one entry per CDR3 protein. There are 350,000 to 450,000 distinct CDR3 sequences in the sample; 15% occur only once, and roughly 7.7% lies in the top ten. Time point specified: newly diagnosed GD, antithyroid drugs for less than 3 months. PBMC-derived RNA was used for the TCR library. These data also formed part of another study, on T cells in Graves' hyperthyroidism and ophthalmopathy.

This material consisted of peripheral blood mononuclear cells (PBMCs), taken at new diagnosis, from a patient treated with antithyroid drugs. This clonotype was sampled from a woman aged 40 to 50 with Graves disease.

The CDR3 nucleotides read TGTGCCATCAGTGAAGGAGGGAACTACGAGCAGTACTTC. It codes for CAISEGGNYEQYF. This chain connects TRBV10-3 to TRBJ2-7; D possibly corresponds to TRBD2 (6 bases). The CDR3 totals 13 residues. Looked up from germline, CDR1 is ENHRY and CDR2 is SYGVKD. Trimming left V 3 bases short and J 3 bases short, with 9 bases between.